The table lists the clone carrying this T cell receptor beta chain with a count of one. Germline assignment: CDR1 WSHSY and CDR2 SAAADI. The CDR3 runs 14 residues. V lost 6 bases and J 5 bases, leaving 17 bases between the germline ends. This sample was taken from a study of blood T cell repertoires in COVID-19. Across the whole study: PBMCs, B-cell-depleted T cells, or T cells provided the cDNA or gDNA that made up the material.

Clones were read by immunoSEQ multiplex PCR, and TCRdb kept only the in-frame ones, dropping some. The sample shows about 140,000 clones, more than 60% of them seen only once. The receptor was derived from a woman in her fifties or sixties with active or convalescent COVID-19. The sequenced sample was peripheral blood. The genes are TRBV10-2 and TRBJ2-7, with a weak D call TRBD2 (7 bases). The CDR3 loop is CASSLGGGNNEQYF. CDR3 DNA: TGCGCCAGCAGCCTGGGCGGGGGCAACAACGAGCAGTACTTC.